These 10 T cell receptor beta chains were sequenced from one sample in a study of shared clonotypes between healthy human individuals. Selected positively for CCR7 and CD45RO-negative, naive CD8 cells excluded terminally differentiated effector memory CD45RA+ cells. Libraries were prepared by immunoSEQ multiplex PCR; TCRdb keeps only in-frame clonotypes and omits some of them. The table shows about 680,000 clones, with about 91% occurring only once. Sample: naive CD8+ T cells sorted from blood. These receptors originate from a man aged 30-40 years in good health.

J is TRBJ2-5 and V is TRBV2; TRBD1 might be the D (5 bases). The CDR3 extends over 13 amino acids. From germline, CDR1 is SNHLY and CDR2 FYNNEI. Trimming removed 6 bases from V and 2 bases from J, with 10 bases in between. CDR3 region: CASRGHRQETQYF. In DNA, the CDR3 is TGTGCCAGCAGAGGACATCGACAAGAGACCCAGTACTTC. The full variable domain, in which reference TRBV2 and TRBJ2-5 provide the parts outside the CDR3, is EPEVTQTPSHQVTQMGQEVILRCVPISNHLYFYWYRQILGQKVEFLVSFYNNEISEKSEIFDDQFSVERPDGSNFTLKIRSTKLEDSAMYFCASRGHRQETQYFGPGTRLLVL.

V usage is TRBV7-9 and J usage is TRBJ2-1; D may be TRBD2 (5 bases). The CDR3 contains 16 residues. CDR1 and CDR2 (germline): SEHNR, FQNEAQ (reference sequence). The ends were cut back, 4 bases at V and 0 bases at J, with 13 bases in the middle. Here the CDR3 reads CASSSSDSSSYNEQFF. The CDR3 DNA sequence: TGTGCCAGCAGCTCGTCGGACTCGAGCTCCTACAATGAGCAGTTCTTC.

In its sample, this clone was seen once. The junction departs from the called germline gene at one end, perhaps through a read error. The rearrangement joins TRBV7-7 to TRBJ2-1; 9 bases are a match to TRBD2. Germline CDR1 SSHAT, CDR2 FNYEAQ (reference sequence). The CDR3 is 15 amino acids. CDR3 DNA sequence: TGTGCTAGCAGCCTCGGACTAGCGCGGAACAATGAGCAGTTCTTC. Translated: CASSLGLARNNEQFF. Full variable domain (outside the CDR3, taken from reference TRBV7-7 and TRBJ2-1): GAGVSQSPRYKVTKRGQDVTLRCDPISSHATLYWYQQALGQGPEFLTYFNYEAQPDKSGLPSDRFSAERPEGSISTLTIQRTEQRDSAMYRCASSLGLARNNEQFFGPGTRLTVL.

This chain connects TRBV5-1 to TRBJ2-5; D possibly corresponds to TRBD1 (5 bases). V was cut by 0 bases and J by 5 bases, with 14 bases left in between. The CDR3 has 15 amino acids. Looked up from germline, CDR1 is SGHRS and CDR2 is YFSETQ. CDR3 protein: CASSLAVQGQETQYF. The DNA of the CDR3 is TGCGCCAGCAGCTTGGCGGTTCAGGGTCAGGAGACCCAGTACTTC.

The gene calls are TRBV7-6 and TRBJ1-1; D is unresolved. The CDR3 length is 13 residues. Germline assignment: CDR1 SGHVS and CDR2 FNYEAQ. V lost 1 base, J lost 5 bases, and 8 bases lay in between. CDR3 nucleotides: TGTGCCAGCAGCTTAGGACGGGAGACTGAAGCTTTCTTT. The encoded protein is CASSLGRETEAFF.

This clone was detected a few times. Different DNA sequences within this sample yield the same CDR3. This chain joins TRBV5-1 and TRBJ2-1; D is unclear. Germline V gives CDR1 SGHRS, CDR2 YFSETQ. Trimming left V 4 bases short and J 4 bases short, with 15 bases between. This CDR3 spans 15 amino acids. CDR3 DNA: TGCGCCAGCAGCCTCACCCCCGACGGATACAATGAGCAGTTCTTC. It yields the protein CASSLTPDGYNEQFF.

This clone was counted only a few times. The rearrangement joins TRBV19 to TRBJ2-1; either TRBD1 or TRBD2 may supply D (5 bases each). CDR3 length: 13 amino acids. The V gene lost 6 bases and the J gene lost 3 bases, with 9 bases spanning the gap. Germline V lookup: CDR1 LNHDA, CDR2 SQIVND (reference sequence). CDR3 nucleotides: TGTGCCAGTAGAGGGGCGGGCTACAATGAGCAGTTCTTC. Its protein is CASRGAGYNEQFF.

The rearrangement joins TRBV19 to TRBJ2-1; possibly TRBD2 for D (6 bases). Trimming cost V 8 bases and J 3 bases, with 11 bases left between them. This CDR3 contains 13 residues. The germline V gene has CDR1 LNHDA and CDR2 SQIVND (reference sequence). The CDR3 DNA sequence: TGTGCCAGTGGGGACTGGAACTACAATGAGCAGTTCTTC. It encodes CASGDWNYNEQFF.

In nucleotides, the CDR3 is TGCAGCGTTTTGGGGAACTACAATGAGCAGTTCTTC. This encodes CSVLGNYNEQFF. The chain is built from TRBV29-1 and TRBJ2-1, with D hard to call. The CDR3 sequence is 12 residues long. With 5 bases removed from V and 3 bases from J, the gap between germline ends came to 8 bases. Per the germline V gene, CDR1 is SQVTM and CDR2 is ANQGSEA.

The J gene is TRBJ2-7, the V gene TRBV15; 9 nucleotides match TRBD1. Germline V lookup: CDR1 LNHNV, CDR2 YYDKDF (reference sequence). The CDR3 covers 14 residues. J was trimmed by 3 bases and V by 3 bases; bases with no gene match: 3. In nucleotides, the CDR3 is TGTGCCACCAGCAGTGGGACAGGGATCTACGAGCAGTACTTC. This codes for CATSSGTGIYEQYF.